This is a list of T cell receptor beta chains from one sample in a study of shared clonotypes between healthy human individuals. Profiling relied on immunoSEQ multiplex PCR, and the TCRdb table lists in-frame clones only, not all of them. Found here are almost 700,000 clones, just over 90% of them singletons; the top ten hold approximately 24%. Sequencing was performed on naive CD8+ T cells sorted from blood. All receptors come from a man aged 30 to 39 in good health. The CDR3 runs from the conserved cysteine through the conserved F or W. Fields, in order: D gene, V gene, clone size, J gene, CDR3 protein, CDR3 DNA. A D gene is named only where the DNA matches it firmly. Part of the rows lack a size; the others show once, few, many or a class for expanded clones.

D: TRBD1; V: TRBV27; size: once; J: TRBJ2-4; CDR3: CASSAPYRGQNIQYF; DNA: TGTGCCAGCAGTGCCCCCTACAGGGGCCAAAACATTCAGTACTTC
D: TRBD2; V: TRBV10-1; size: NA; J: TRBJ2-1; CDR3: CASSEGTSETNEQFF; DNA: TGCGCCAGCAGTGAAGGGACTAGCGAGACCAATGAGCAGTTCTTC
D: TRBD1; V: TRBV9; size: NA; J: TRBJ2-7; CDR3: CASSAGTGGHEQYF; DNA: TGTGCCAGCAGCGCCGGGACAGGGGGCCACGAGCAGTACTTC
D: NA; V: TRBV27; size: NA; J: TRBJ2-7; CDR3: CASSLRFGGAYEQYF; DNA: TGTGCCAGCAGTTTAAGGTTTGGGGGCGCGTACGAGCAGTACTTC
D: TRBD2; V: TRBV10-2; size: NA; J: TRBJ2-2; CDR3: CASSYSGRAGELFF; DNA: TGCGCCAGCAGTTATAGCGGGAGAGCCGGGGAGCTGTTTTTT
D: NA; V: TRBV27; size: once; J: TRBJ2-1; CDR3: CASSLNAGSDNEQFF; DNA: TGTGCCAGCAGTTTAAATGCTGGCAGCGACAATGAGCAGTTCTTC
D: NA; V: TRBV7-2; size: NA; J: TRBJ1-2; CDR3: CASSLEGYGYTF; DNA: TGTGCCAGCAGCTTAGAAGGCTATGGCTACACCTTC
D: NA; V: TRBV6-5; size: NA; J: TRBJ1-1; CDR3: CASTNGVYTEAFF; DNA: TGTGCCAGCACTAACGGGGTGTACACTGAAGCTTTCTTT
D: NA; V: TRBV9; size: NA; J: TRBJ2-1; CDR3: CASSVVVRGSGGPNEQFF; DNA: TGTGCCAGCAGCGTAGTGGTCAGGGGTTCGGGAGGTCCCAATGAGCAGTTCTTC
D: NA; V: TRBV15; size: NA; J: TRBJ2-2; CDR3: CATSRDPYRGENTGELFF; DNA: TGTGCCACCAGCAGAGATCCGTATAGGGGGGAGAACACCGGGGAGCTGTTTTTT
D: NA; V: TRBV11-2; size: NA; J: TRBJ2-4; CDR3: CASSPDSLAKNIQYF; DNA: TGTGCCAGCAGTCCCGACAGTCTAGCCAAAAACATTCAGTACTTC
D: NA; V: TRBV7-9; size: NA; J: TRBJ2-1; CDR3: CASSLGRDQRYNEQFF; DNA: TGTGCCAGCAGCTTAGGCCGGGACCAACGGTACAATGAGCAGTTCTTC
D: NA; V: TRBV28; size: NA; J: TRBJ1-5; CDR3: CASSPVQSNQPQHF; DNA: TGTGCCAGCAGTCCCGTGCAGAGCAATCAGCCCCAGCATTTT
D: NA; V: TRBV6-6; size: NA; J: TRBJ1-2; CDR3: CASMEASGYTF; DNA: TGTGCCAGCATGGAAGCCTCGGGCTACACCTTC
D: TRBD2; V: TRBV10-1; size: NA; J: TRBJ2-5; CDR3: CASSELAGETQYF; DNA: TGCGCCAGCAGTGAACTAGCGGGAGAGACCCAGTACTTC
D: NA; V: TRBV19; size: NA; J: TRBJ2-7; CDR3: CASSIDLLGYEQYF; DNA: TGTGCCAGTAGTATAGATCTTTTGGGTTACGAGCAGTACTTC
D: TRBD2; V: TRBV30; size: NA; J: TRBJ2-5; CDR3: CAWDVAGGVQETQYF; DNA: TGTGCCTGGGATGTAGCGGGAGGAGTCCAAGAGACCCAGTACTTC
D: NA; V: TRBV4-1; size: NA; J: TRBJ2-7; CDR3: CASSQDWQDESSYEQYF; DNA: TGCGCCAGCAGCCAAGATTGGCAGGACGAGAGCTCCTACGAGCAGTACTTC
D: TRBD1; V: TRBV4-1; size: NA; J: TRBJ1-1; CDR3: CASSPGTGKLNTEAFF; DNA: TGCGCCAGCAGCCCAGGGACAGGGAAGTTGAACACTGAAGCTTTCTTT
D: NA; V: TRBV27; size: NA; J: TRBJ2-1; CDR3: CASSFGRRGYNEQFF; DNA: TGTGCCAGCAGTTTCGGTCGACGGGGATACAATGAGCAGTTCTTC
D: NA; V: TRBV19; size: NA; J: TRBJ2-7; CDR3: CASSTGQTYEQYF; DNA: TGTGCCAGTAGTACAGGACAGACCTACGAGCAGTACTTC
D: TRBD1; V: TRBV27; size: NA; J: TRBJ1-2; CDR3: CASSPLQGADGYTF; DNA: TGTGCCAGCAGTCCATTACAGGGGGCTGATGGCTACACCTTC
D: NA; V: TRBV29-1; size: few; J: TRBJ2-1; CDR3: CSANDGYNEQFF; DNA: TGCAGCGCAAACGACGGGTACAATGAGCAGTTCTTC
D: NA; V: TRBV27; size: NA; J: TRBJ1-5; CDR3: CASAISTINQPQHF; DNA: TGTGCCAGCGCAATAAGCACAATCAATCAGCCCCAGCATTTT
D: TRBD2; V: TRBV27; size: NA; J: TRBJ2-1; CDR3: CASIPGLGPYNEQFF; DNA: TGTGCCAGCATCCCGGGACTAGGCCCCTACAATGAGCAGTTCTTC
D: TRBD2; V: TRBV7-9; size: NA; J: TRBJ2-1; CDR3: CASSYGTSGIRQFF; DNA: TGTGCCAGCAGCTATGGGACTAGCGGGATTCGGCAGTTCTTC
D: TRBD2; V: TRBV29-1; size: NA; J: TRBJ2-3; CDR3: CSVEREGPTDTQYF; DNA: TGCAGCGTGGAAAGGGAGGGCCCCACAGATACGCAGTATTTT
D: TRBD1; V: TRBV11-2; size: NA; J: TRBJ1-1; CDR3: CASSLAGTGGTEAFF; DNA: TGTGCCAGCAGCTTAGCGGGGACAGGGGGCACGGAGGCTTTCTTT
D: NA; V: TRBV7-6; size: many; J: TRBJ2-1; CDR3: CASSPDYNEQFF; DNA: TGTGCCAGCAGCCCTGACTACAATGAGCAGTTCTTC
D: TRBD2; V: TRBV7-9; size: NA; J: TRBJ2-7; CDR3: CASSSLAGLESYEQYF; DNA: TGTGCCAGCAGCTCACTAGCGGGATTAGAGTCCTACGAGCAGTACTTC
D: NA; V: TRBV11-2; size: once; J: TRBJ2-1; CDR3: CASSLDGWGYVDVEQFF; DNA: TGTGCCAGCAGCTTGGACGGGTGGGGCTACGTCGACGTTGAGCAGTTCTTC
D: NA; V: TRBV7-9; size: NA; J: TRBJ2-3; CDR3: CASTWRGWSTDTQYF; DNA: TGTGCCAGCACCTGGAGGGGGTGGAGCACAGATACGCAGTATTTT
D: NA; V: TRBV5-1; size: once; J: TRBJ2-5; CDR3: CASSLSVGSIQETQYF; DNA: TGCGCCAGCAGCTTGTCCGTCGGTTCGATACAAGAGACCCAGTACTTC
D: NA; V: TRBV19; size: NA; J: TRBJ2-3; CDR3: CASSLPGPPPDTQYF; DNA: TGTGCCAGTAGTCTACCGGGACCCCCCCCAGATACGCAGTATTTT
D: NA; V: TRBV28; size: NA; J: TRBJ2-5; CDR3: CASSLSPRGRMETQYF; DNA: TGTGCCAGCAGTTTATCCCCCCGGGGTCGGATGGAGACCCAGTACTTC
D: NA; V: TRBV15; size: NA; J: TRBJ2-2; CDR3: CATSRENGPNTGELFF; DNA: TGTGCCACCAGCAGAGAAAACGGTCCGAACACCGGGGAGCTGTTTTTT
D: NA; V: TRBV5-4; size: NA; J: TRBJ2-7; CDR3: CASSGGVNAYEQYF; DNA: TGTGCCAGCAGCGGGGGCGTTAACGCCTACGAGCAGTACTTC
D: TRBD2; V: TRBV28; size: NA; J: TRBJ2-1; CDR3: CASSSQNPGLAHYNEQFF; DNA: TGTGCCAGCAGTTCTCAGAACCCGGGACTAGCACATTACAATGAGCAGTTCTTC
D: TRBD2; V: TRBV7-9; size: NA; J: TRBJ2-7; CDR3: CASSFSTPGLIYEQYF; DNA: TGTGCCAGCAGCTTTTCGACTCCGGGACTAATCTACGAGCAGTACTTC
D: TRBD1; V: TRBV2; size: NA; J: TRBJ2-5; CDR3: CASSDSGQDQETQYF; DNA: TGTGCCAGCAGTGACTCGGGACAGGACCAAGAGACCCAGTACTTC
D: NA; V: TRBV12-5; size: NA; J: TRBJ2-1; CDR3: CASGSHPLDLWKSSYNEQFF; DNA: TGTGCTAGTGGTTCCCACCCTCTCGACTTATGGAAGAGCTCCTACAATGAGCAGTTCTTC
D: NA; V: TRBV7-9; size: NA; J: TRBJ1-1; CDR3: CASSLDPTEAFF; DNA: TGTGCCAGCAGCTTAGACCCCACTGAAGCTTTCTTT
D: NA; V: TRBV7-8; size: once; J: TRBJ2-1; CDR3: CASTERVDSYNEQFF; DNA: TGTGCCAGCACCGAACGGGTGGACTCCTACAATGAGCAGTTCTTC
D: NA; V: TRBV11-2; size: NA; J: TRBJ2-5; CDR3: CASSPSQETQYF; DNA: TGTGCCAGCAGCCCCTCCCAAGAGACCCAGTACTTC